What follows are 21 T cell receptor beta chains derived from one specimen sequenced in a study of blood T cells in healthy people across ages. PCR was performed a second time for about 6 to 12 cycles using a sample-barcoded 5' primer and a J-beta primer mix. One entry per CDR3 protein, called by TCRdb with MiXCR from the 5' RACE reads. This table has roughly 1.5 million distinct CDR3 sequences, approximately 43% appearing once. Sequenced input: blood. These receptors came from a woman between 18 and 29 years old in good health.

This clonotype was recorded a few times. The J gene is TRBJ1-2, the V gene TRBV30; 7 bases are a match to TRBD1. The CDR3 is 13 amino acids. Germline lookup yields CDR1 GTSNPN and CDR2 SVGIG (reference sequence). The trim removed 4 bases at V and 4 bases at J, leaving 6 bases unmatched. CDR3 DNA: TGTGCCTGGACAACAGGGGTGGGCTATGGCTACACCTTC. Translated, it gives CAWTTGVGYGYTF.

The CDR3 DNA reads TGTGCCAGCAGCTCGGGACCATTCACCGGGGAGCTGTTTTTT. Its translation is CASSSGPFTGELFF. The chain uses TRBV7-2 and TRBJ2-2; D could derive from TRBD1 or TRBD2 (5 bases each). This CDR3 region has 14 residues. V was trimmed by 4 bases and J by 4 bases, leaving 10 bases between them. Germline lookup yields CDR1 SGHTA and CDR2 FQGNSA.

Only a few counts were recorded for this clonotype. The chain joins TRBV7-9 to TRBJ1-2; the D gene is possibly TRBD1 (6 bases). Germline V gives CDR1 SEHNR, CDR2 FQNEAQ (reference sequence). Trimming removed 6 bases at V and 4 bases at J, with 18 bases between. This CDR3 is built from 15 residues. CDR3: CASRTTGTRGYGYTF. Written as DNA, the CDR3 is TGTGCCAGCAGGACGACCGGGACAAGGGGCTATGGCTACACCTTC.

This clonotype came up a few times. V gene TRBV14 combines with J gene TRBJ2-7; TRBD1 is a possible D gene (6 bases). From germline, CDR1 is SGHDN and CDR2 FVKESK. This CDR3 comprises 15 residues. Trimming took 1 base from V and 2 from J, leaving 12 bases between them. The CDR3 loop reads CASSQVPGHPYEQYF. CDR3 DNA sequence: TGTGCCAGCAGCCAAGTGCCGGGACACCCCTACGAGCAGTACTTC. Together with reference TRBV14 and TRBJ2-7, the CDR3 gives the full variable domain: EAGVTQFPSHSVIEKGQTVTLRCDPISGHDNLYWYRRVMGKEIKFLLHFVKESKQDESGMPNNRFLAERTGGTYSTLKVQPAELEDSGVYFCASSQVPGHPYEQYFGPGTRLTVT.

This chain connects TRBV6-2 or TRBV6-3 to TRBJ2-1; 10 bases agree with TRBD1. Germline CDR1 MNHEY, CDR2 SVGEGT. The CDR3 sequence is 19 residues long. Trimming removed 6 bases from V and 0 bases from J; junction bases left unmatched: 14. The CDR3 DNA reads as TGTGCCAGCAGCTCAATCCCGGGACAGGGGTCGAGCTCCTACAATGAGCAGTTCTTC. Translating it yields CASSSIPGQGSSSYNEQFF.

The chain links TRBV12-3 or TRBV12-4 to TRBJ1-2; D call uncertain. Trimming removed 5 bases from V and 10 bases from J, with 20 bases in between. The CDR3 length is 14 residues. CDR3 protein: CASSLTPLPSNYTF. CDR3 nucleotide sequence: TGTGCCAGCAGTCTAACCCCTCTTCCGAGTAACTACACCTTC.

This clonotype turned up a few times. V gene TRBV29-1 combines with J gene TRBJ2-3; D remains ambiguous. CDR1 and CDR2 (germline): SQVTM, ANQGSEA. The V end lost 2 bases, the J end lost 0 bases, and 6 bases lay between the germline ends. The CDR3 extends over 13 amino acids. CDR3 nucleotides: TGCAGCGTTGAATGCGCGAGCACAGATACGCAGTATTTT. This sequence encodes CSVECASTDTQYF.

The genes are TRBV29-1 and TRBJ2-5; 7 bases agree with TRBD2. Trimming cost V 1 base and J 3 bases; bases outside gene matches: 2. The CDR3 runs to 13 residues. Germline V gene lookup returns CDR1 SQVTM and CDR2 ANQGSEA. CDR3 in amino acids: CSVEVGGEETQYF. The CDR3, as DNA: TGCAGCGTTGAAGTGGGAGGGGAAGAGACCCAGTACTTC.

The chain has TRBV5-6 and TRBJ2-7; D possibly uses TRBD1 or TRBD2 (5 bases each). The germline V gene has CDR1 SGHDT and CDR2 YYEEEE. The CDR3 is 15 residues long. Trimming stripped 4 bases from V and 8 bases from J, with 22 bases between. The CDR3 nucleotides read TGTGCCAGCAGCCGGGACGAGGGGATTCCTGGTAAGCAGTACTTC. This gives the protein CASSRDEGIPGKQYF.

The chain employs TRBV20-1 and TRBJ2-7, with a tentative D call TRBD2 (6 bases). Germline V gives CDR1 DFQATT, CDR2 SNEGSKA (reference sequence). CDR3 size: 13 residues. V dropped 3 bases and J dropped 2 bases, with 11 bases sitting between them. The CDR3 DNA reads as TGCAGTGCTAGTGGAGGGGACCCCTACGAGCAGTACTTC. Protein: CSASGGDPYEQYF.

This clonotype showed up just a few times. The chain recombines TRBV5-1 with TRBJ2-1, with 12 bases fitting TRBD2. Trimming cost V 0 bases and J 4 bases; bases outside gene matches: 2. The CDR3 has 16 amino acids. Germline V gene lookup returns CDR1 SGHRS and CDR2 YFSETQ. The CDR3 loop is CASSLETSGGYNEQFF. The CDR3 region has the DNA TGCGCCAGCAGCTTGGAGACTAGCGGGGGTTACAATGAGCAGTTCTTC.

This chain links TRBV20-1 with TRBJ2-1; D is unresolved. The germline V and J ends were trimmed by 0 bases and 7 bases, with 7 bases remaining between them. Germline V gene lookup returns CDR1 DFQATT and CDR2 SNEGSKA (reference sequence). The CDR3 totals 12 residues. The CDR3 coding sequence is TGCAGTGCTAGAGATCACGGGAATGAGCAGTTCTTC. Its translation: CSARDHGNEQFF.

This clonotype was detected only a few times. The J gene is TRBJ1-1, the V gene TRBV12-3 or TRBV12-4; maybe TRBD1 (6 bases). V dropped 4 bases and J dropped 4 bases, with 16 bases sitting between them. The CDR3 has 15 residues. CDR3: CASSYPRGEATEAFF. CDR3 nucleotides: TGTGCCAGCAGTTATCCCAGGGGAGAGGCCACTGAAGCTTTCTTT.

The CDR3 region is CASSQSGGRGGYTF. The CDR3 DNA is TGTGCCAGCAGCCAAAGCGGTGGGCGCGGTGGCTACACCTTC. The chain carries TRBV3-1 and TRBJ1-2; D remains unclear. V lost 2 bases and J 7 bases, leaving 14 bases between the germline ends. Looked up from germline, CDR1 is LGHDT and CDR2 is YNNKEL (reference sequence). The CDR3 has 14 residues.

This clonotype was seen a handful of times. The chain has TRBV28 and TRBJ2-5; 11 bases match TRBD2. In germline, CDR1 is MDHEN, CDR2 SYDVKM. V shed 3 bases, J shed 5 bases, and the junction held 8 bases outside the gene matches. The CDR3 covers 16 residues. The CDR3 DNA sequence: TGTGCCAGCAGTTTGGTTCTAGCGGGAGGACGGGAGACCCAGTACTTC. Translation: CASSLVLAGGRETQYF.

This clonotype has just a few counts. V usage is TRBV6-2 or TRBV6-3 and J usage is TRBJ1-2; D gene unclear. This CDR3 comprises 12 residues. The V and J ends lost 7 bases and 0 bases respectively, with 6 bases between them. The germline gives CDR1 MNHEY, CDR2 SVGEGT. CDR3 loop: CASTKANYGYTF. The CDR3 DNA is TGTGCCAGCACGAAAGCTAACTATGGCTACACCTTC.

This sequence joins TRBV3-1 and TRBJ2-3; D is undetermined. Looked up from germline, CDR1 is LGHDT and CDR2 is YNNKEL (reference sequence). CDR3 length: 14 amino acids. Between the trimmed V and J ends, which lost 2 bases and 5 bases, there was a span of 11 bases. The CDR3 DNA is TGTGCCAGCAGCCAAATCTCCATGGTAGATACGCAGTATTTT. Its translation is CASSQISMVDTQYF.

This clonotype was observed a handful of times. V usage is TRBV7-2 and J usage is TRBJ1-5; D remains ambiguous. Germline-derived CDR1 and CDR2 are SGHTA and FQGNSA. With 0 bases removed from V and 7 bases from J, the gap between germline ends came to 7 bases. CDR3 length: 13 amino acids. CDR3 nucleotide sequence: TGTGCCAGCAGCTTAGCGCTTCAGCAGCCCCAGCATTTT. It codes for CASSLALQQPQHF.

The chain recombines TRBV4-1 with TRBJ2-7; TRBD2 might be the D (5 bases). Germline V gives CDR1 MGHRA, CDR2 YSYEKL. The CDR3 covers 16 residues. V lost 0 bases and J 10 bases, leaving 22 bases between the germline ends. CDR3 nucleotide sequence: TGCGCCAGCAGCCAAGACCATACTAGACCCAAGAGACCCCAGTACTTC. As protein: CASSQDHTRPKRPQYF.

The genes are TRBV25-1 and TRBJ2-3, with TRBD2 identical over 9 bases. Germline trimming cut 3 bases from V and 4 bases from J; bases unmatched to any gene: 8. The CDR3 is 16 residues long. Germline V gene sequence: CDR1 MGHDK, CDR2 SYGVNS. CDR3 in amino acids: CASSEWGSGGSDTQYF. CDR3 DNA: TGTGCCAGCAGTGAGTGGGGTAGCGGGGGATCAGATACGCAGTATTTT. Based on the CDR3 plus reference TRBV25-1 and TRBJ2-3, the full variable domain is EADIYQTPRYLVIGTGKKITLECSQTMGHDKMYWYQQDPGMELHLIHYSYGVNSTEKGDLSSESTVSRIRTEHFPLTLESARPSHTSQYLCASSEWGSGGSDTQYFGPGTRLTVL.

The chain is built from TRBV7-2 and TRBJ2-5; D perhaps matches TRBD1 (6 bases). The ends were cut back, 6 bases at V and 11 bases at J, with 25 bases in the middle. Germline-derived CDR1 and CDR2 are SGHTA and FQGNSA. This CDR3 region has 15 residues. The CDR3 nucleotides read TGTGCCAGCAGTTACCGGGACATGCGAGTGAATGAGCAGTACTTC. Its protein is CASSYRDMRVNEQYF.